The clone carrying this TCR beta chain was counted a single time. Assay used: immunoSEQ multiplex PCR; TCRdb lists only in-frame clones, some missing. The table records 500,000 to 850,000 clones, around 87% of them present only once. These data originate in a study of shared T cell receptors in the human thymus. Germline V gene lookup returns CDR1 SNHLY and CDR2 FYNNEI. The CDR3 extends over 15 amino acids. The V and J ends lost 8 bases and 4 bases, in that order; junction bases with no gene match: 10. The same data also went into a second study, on human thymus T cells. Turning to that study: Obtained as resections during corrective heart surgery, the thymus tissue was then studied. Related research has reported that thymic repertoires overlap highly among unrelated individuals.

The sequence was obtained from a boy under three years old with a congenital heart defect. The sequencing input was thymocytes. The chain uses TRBV2 and TRBJ2-5; 10 bases map to TRBD2. The CDR3 sequence is CASERAGGIGETQYF. The CDR3 region has the DNA TGTGCCAGCGAACGAGCGGGGGGGATAGGAGAGACCCAGTACTTC.